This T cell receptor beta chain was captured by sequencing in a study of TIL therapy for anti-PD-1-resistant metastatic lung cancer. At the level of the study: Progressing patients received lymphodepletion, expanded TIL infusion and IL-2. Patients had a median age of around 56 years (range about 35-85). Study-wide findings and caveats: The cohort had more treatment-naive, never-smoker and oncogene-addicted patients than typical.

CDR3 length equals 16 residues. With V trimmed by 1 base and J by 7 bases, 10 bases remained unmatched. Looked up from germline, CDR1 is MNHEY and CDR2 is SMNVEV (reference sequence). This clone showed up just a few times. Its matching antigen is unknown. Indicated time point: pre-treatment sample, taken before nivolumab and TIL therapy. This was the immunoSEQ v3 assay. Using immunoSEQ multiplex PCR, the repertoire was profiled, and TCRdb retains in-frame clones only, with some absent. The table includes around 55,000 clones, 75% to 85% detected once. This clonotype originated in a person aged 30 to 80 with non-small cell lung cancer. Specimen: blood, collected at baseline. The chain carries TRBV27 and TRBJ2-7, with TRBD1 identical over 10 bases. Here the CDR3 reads CASSLLVDRGRREQYF. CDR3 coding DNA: TGTGCCAGCAGTTTATTGGTTGACAGGGGGCGACGAGAGCAGTACTTC.